These T cell receptor beta chains were read from a single sample in a study of blood T cell repertoires in COVID-19. TCRdb keeps only in-frame clones here, not all; method: immunoSEQ multiplex PCR. Here the sample spans approximately 250,000 clones, approximately 82% being singletons. The sequencing input was peripheral blood. These receptors all stem from a man aged 60 to 75 who had recovered from COVID-19. Each CDR3 is given with its conserved first and last residue. The D gene is left open where the match is weak. Size tells how often a clone was seen (once, few, many) or the class of an expanded clone, and some rows leave it out.

v_gene	d_gene	j_gene	abundance	CDR3nt	CDR3aa
TRBV5-4	TRBD2	TRBJ2-1	-	TGTGCCAGCAGCCCCACGGCGGGAGGGAGCTCCTACAATGAGCAGTTCTTC	CASSPTAGGSSYNEQFF
TRBV19	-	TRBJ1-5	few	TGTGCCAGTAGTTGGACTCAAAATAGCAATCAGCCCCAGCATTTT	CASSWTQNSNQPQHF
TRBV27	TRBD1	TRBJ1-6	-	TGTGCCAGCAGAAGGGGGCAGCCGAGCTCCTATAATTCACCCCTCCACTTT	CASRRGQPSSYNSPLHF
TRBV7-2	-	TRBJ1-5	-	TGTGCCAGCAGCCCTCAGGGACTGAGAAATCAGCCCCAGCATTTT	CASSPQGLRNQPQHF
TRBV18	TRBD2	TRBJ2-3	-	TGTGCCAGCTCACCACCGACTAGCGGGAGCCCCGATACGCAGTATTTT	CASSPPTSGSPDTQYF
TRBV25-1	-	TRBJ2-5	-	TGTGCCAGCAGTGAAAACAGGGACGTGGTGACCCAGTACTTC	CASSENRDVVTQYF
TRBV5-1	-	TRBJ1-5	-	TGCGCCAGCAGCTTCTCCCCCAATCAGCCCCAGCATTTT	CASSFSPNQPQHF
TRBV7-6	-	TRBJ1-2	-	TGTGCCAGCAGCCCGAGGAACCAGGGGCAGGGTGGGGACGGCTACACCTTC	CASSPRNQGQGGDGYTF
TRBV4-1	-	TRBJ2-1	-	TGCGCAGCATCACAATTCTTAGGGGGCAATGAGCAGTTCTTC	CAASQFLGGNEQFF
TRBV24-1	TRBD1	TRBJ1-5	-	TGTGCCACCAGTGATTCGAGTACGGGACAGGGGGCTCGGGGTCAGCCCCAGCATTTT	CATSDSSTGQGARGQPQHF
TRBV30	-	TRBJ1-2	-	TGTGCCTGCGCCTTGGCAGGGATCTATGGCTACACCTTC	CACALAGIYGYTF
TRBV5-1	-	TRBJ1-6	few	TGCGCCAGCAGCTTGAGCGGGAGGGAGGCCCTCCACTTT	CASSLSGREALHF
TRBV6-5	-	TRBJ2-1	-	TGTGCCAGCAGTTACGACAGTGGTTACAATGAGCAGTTCTTC	CASSYDSGYNEQFF
TRBV6-5	-	TRBJ2-3	few	TGTGCCAGCAGTTACGGGGGCAGATACACAGATACGCAGTATTTT	CASSYGGRYTDTQYF
TRBV30	TRBD2	TRBJ2-1	-	TGTGCCTGGGGGCGGAGATGGGCTAGCGGGAGGGATACGTACAATGAGCAGTTCTTC	CAWGRRWASGRDTYNEQFF
TRBV7-2	TRBD1	TRBJ1-5	-	TGTGCCAGCAGAGAAACAGGGGCGAGCAATCAGCCCCAGCATTTT	CASRETGASNQPQHF